A selection of T cell receptor beta chains follows, all from one sample in a study of PD-1 blockade in classical Hodgkin lymphoma. Sequencing was performed with immunoSEQ multiplex PCR; in TCRdb, only in-frame clones are kept and a portion is missing. This table has fewer than 110,000 clones, around nine tenths appearing once. Sequenced material: peripheral blood mononuclear cells (PBMCs), taken before the second cycle of nivolumab. The receptor source for this set is a human donor with classical Hodgkin lymphoma. Each CDR3 is given with its conserved first and last residue. D genes are given only for firm matches. Size is omitted from some rows. Given values are once, few, many or a class for expanded clones.

v_gene: TRBV27; j_gene: TRBJ2-1; abundance: -; d_gene: -; CDR3nt: TGTGCCAGCAGAAGAGCCGGGGGCTACAATGAGCAGTTCTTC; CDR3aa: CASRRAGGYNEQFF
v_gene: TRBV2; j_gene: TRBJ2-2; abundance: -; d_gene: -; CDR3nt: TGTGCCAGCAGCCTAATGGGGACGGTGAACACCGGGGAGCTGTTTTTT; CDR3aa: CASSLMGTVNTGELFF
v_gene: TRBV7-8; j_gene: TRBJ2-6; abundance: -; d_gene: -; CDR3nt: TGTGCCAGCAGCTTAGAACAGGAAACACTCTCTGGGGCCAACGTCCTGACTTTC; CDR3aa: CASSLEQETLSGANVLTF
v_gene: TRBV4-3; j_gene: TRBJ2-6; abundance: -; d_gene: -; CDR3nt: TGCGCCAGCAGCCAAGATCTAGGCTCTGGGGCCAACGTCCTGACTTTC; CDR3aa: CASSQDLGSGANVLTF
v_gene: TRBV7-2; j_gene: TRBJ2-1; abundance: -; d_gene: TRBD2; CDR3nt: TGTGCCAGCGGCCAAGGACCGGGGGGGCAAAATGAGCAGTTCTTC; CDR3aa: CASGQGPGGQNEQFF
v_gene: TRBV6-5; j_gene: TRBJ1-6; abundance: -; d_gene: TRBD1; CDR3nt: TGTGCCAGCAGAAGATCGGGACAGGGTCATTCACCCCTCCACTTT; CDR3aa: CASRRSGQGHSPLHF
v_gene: TRBV7-8; j_gene: TRBJ2-5; abundance: -; d_gene: -; CDR3nt: TGTGCCAGCAGCTTAGATGGTACAGCTTGGGAGACCCAGTACTTC; CDR3aa: CASSLDGTAWETQYF
v_gene: TRBV6-5; j_gene: TRBJ1-2; abundance: -; d_gene: -; CDR3nt: TGTGCCAGCAGTTACTCGTGGGCGGCTAACTATGGCTACACCTTC; CDR3aa: CASSYSWAANYGYTF
v_gene: TRBV7-6; j_gene: TRBJ2-2; abundance: few; d_gene: TRBD1; CDR3nt: TGTGCCAGCAGCTTAGAGCCCACAGGGGGTAGAACCGGGGAGCTGTTTTTT; CDR3aa: CASSLEPTGGRTGELFF
v_gene: TRBV19; j_gene: TRBJ2-7; abundance: -; d_gene: -; CDR3nt: TGTGCCAGTAGTATATCCTCGGGCTCCGAGCAGTACTTC; CDR3aa: CASSISSGSEQYF
v_gene: TRBV29-1; j_gene: TRBJ2-7; abundance: few; d_gene: -; CDR3nt: TGCAGCGTAGGCCCCGAGACAACGAACTCCTACGAGCAGTACTTC; CDR3aa: CSVGPETTNSYEQYF
v_gene: TRBV5-1; j_gene: TRBJ2-2; abundance: -; d_gene: -; CDR3nt: TGCGCCAGCAGCTGGAACACTAACACCGGGGAGCTGTTTTTT; CDR3aa: CASSWNTNTGELFF
v_gene: TRBV7-9; j_gene: TRBJ2-3; abundance: -; d_gene: -; CDR3nt: TGTGCCAGCAGCGTTAACCCTTCCGTTTCCGCAGATACGCAGTATTTT; CDR3aa: CASSVNPSVSADTQYF
v_gene: TRBV27; j_gene: TRBJ1-2; abundance: -; d_gene: TRBD1; CDR3nt: TGTGCCAGCAGTTTCGGACAGGGAGGCTACACCTTC; CDR3aa: CASSFGQGGYTF
v_gene: TRBV5-4; j_gene: TRBJ2-3; abundance: few; d_gene: -; CDR3nt: TGTGCCAGCAGCTCTACGACCACAGATACGCAGTATTTT; CDR3aa: CASSSTTTDTQYF